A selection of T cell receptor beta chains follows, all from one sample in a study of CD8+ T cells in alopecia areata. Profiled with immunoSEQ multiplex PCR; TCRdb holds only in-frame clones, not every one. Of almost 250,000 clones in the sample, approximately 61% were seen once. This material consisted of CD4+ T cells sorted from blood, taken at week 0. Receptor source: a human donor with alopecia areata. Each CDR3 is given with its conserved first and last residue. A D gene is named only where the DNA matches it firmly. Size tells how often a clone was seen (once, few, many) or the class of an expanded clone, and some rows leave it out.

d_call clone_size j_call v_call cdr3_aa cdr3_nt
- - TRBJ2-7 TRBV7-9 CASSTGYEQYF TGTGCCAGCAGCACAGGGTACGAGCAGTACTTC
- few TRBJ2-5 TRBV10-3 CAIMRDSPGETQYF TGTGCCATCATGAGGGACTCCCCGGGGGAGACCCAGTACTTC
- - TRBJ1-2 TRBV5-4 CASSTPTDQVYGYTF TGTGCCAGCAGCACGCCGACAGACCAGGTTTATGGCTACACCTTC
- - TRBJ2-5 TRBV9 CASAAGSEETQYF TGTGCCAGTGCGGCGGGCTCGGAAGAGACCCAGTACTTC
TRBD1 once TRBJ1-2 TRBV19 CASSESGTANYGYTF TGTGCCAGTAGTGAGTCCGGGACAGCTAACTATGGCTACACCTTC
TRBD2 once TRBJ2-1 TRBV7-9 CASSFSGGFNEQFF TGTGCCAGCAGCTTTAGCGGGGGATTCAATGAGCAGTTCTTC
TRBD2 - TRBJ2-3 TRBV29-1 CSVEKAGEADTQYF TGCAGCGTTGAAAAGGCGGGGGAGGCGGATACGCAGTATTTT
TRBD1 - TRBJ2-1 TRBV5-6 CASSLGRDSINEQFF TGTGCCAGCAGCTTGGGCCGGGACAGTATCAATGAGCAGTTCTTC
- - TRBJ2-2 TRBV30 CAWMSDGANTGELFF TGTGCCTGGATGAGTGACGGGGCTAACACCGGGGAGCTGTTTTTT
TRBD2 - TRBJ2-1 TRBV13 CASSLFSRGKGQFF TGTGCCAGCAGCTTATTCTCGCGGGGGAAAGGGCAGTTCTTC
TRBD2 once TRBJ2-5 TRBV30 CAWTPGLAVYWETQYF TGTGCCTGGACCCCGGGGCTAGCGGTTTATTGGGAGACCCAGTACTTC
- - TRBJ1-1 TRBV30 CAWSVLLSAGAFF TGTGCCTGGAGTGTACTGCTGTCCGCGGGAGCTTTCTTT
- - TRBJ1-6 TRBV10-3 CAISDARSPLHF TGTGCCATCAGTGATGCCCGTTCACCCCTCCACTTT
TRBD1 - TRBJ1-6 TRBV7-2 CASSKDRVRSPLHF TGTGCCAGCAGCAAAGACAGGGTGAGGTCACCCCTCCACTTT
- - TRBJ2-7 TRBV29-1 CSVDKGPYEQYF TGCAGCGTTGATAAGGGACCCTACGAGCAGTACTTC
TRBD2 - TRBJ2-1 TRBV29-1 CSVVRTSEFF TGCAGCGTCGTTAGGACTAGCGAGTTCTTC
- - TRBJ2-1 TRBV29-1 CSDTRYNEQFF TGCAGCGACACCAGGTACAATGAGCAGTTCTTC
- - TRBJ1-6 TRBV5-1 CASSSNGAYNSPLHF TGCGCCAGCAGCTCCAATGGGGCCTATAATTCACCCCTCCACTTT
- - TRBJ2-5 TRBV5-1 CASSLTGETQYF TGCGCCAGCAGCTTGACGGGGGAGACCCAGTACTTC
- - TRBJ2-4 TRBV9 CASSTNPGDIQYF TGTGCCAGCAGCACGAACCCAGGGGACATTCAGTACTTC
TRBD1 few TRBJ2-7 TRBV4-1 CASSHPPGQGAYEQYF TGCGCCAGCAGCCACCCTCCGGGACAGGGGGCCTACGAGCAGTACTTC
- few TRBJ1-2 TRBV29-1 CSVGGEYNYGYTF TGCAGCGTTGGTGGGGAGTATAACTATGGCTACACCTTC
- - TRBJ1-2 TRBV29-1 CSVTGGYTF TGCAGCGTTACTGGGGGCTACACCTTC
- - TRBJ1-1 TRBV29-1 CSVDRMNTEAFF TGCAGCGTTGACCGGATGAACACTGAAGCTTTCTTT
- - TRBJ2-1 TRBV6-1 CASSGSAPILF TGTGCCAGCAGTGGATCAGCTCCGATTCTCTTC
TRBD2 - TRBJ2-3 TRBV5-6 CASSSGTSVWTDTQYF TGTGCCAGCAGCTCAGGGACTAGCGTTTGGACAGATACGCAGTATTTT
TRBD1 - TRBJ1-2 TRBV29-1 CSGGQGTTYGYTF TGCAGCGGCGGACAGGGGACCACCTATGGCTACACCTTC
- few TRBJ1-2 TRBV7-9 CASSTGKRNYGYTF TGTGCCAGCAGTACAGGGAAGAGGAACTATGGCTACACCTTC
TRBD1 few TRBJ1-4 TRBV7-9 CASSLGGQYNEKLFF TGTGCCAGCAGCTTAGGGGGACAGTACAATGAAAAACTGTTTTTT
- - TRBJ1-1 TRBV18 CASSPAADSEAFF TGTGCCAGCTCACCAGCCGCGGATTCTGAAGCTTTCTTT
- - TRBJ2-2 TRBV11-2 CASSATNTGELFF TGTGCCAGCAGCGCCACGAACACCGGGGAGCTGTTTTTT
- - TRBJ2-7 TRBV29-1 CSVAIGSHEQYF TGCAGCGTCGCTATAGGGTCTCACGAGCAGTACTTC
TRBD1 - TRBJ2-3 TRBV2 CASSERDREDTQYF TGTGCCAGCAGTGAACGGGACAGAGAAGATACGCAGTATTTT
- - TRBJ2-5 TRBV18 CASSPTVQGETQYF TGTGCCAGCTCACCTACCGTTCAGGGGGAGACCCAGTACTTC
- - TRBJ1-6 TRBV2 CASRGVMVGNSPLHF TGTGCCAGCAGGGGAGTAATGGTTGGAAATTCACCCCTCCACTTT
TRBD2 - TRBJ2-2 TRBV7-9 CASSDLGGTAGTGELFF TGTGCCAGCAGCGACCTGGGGGGGACGGCAGGCACCGGGGAGCTGTTTTTT
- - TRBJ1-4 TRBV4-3 CASSPRDGKLFF TGCGCCAGCAGCCCAAGGGACGGAAAACTGTTTTTT
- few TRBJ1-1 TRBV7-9 CATYELGNTEAFF TGTGCCACCTACGAACTCGGAAACACTGAAGCTTTCTTT
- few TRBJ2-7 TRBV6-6 CASISQIYEQYF TGTGCCAGCATCTCGCAGATCTACGAGCAGTACTTC
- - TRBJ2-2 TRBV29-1 CSARTGNTGELFF TGCAGCGCCAGGACGGGGAACACCGGGGAGCTGTTTTTT
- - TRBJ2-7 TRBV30 CAWRRRGPDYEQYF TGTGCCTGGAGGCGGAGGGGCCCAGATTACGAGCAGTACTTC
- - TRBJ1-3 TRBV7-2 CASSLVPGSTGNTIYF TGTGCCAGCAGCTTAGTTCCAGGTAGCACCGGAAACACCATATATTTT
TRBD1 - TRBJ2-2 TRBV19 CASSIGDRANTGELFF TGTGCCAGTAGTATAGGGGACAGGGCGAACACCGGGGAGCTGTTTTTT
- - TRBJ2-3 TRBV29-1 CSVDLSTDTQYF TGCAGCGTTGACCTCAGCACAGATACGCAGTATTTT
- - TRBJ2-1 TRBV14 CASSQDTQGQFF TGTGCCAGCAGCCAAGATACCCAAGGGCAGTTCTTC
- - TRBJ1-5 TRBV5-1 CASNTEGTQSNQPQHF TGCGCCAGCAACACCGAGGGAACCCAATCAAATCAGCCCCAGCATTTT
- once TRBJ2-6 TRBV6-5 CASSYLPTSGANVLTF TGTGCCAGCAGTTACCTACCGACCTCTGGGGCCAACGTCCTGACTTTC
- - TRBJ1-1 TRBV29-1 CSAATVLNTEAFF TGCAGCGCTGCAACAGTGCTGAACACTGAAGCTTTCTTT
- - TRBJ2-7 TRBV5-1 CASSLRQDEQYF TGCGCCAGCAGCTTGAGACAGGACGAGCAGTACTTC
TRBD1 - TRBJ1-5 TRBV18 CASSPPLLTGEKQPQHF TGTGCCAGCTCACCACCTCTGCTCACAGGGGAGAAGCAGCCCCAGCATTTT
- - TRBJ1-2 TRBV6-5 CASRDAFRGNYGYTF TGTGCCAGCAGGGATGCCTTCAGGGGAAACTATGGCTACACCTTC
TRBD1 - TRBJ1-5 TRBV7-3 CASSLTGGPTGLNQPQHF TGTGCCAGCAGCTTAACTGGGGGACCGACAGGGCTCAATCAGCCCCAGCATTTT
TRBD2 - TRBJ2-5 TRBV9 CASSVGTSGGRGETQYF TGTGCCAGCAGCGTAGGGACTAGCGGGGGTCGAGGAGAGACCCAGTACTTC
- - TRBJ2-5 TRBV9 CASSVAAEETQYF TGTGCCAGCAGCGTAGCAGCGGAAGAGACCCAGTACTTC
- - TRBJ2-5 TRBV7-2 CASSSQVGAQETQYF TGTGCCAGCAGCTCCCAGGTGGGAGCCCAAGAGACCCAGTACTTC
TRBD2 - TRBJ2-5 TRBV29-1 CSADLSGEETQYF TGCAGCGCTGACCTTAGCGGGGAAGAGACCCAGTACTTC
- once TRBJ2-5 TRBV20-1 CSAQYQETQYF TGCAGTGCACAGTACCAAGAGACCCAGTACTTC